The T cell receptor (beta chain) described here comes from a study of shared clonotypes between healthy human individuals. Assay used: immunoSEQ multiplex PCR; TCRdb lists only in-frame clones, some missing. The sample has roughly 550,000 clones; roughly 95% are singletons. This CDR3 is built from 13 residues. Germline V CDR1 and CDR2: MGHRA, YSYEKL. The V end lost 0 bases, the J end lost 5 bases, and 7 bases lay between the germline ends. Naive CD8 cells lacked CD45RO and underwent positive selection for CCR7, leaving out terminally differentiated effector memory CD45RA+ cells. This receptor was taken from a woman aged 30 to 39 in good health. Source material: naive CD8+ T cells sorted from blood. J is TRBJ1-2 and V is TRBV4-1; no clear D. The CDR3 is CASSQEEGYGYTF. DNA for the CDR3: TGCGCCAGCAGCCAAGAGGAAGGGTATGGCTACACCTTC.